This TCR beta chain was obtained from a study of blood T cell repertoires in COVID-19 (TCRdb year 2020). Context from the whole study: The collaborator samples originated in the United States, Italy and Spain and spanned the acute and convalescent phases of COVID-19. The material from the prospective study consisted of cDNA or gDNA derived from T cells, B-cell-depleted T cells, or PBMCs. Subjects who had been exposed to COVID-19, were actively infected with it, or had recovered from it provided the deeply sampled blood TCRbeta repertoires that made up the dataset. The repertoires were made available in a free public database intended to serve as a resource for research on the immune response to SARS-CoV-2. Samples were obtained from the ongoing ImmuneRACE study (first 160 participants) and from about 1,300 subjects provided by 6 global collaborators. The sample metadata nearly always contained a de-identified subject ID, COVID-19 status, age in years and sex. Where available, HLA class I and class II types were obtained from metadata supplied by the sample provider rather than from assay-based typing. Points the paper makes about the study in general: Clinical and demographic metadata were provided uncurated, with the amount varying by source and participant.

The immunoSEQ Assay, a bias-controlled multiplex PCR, was used to amplify TCRbeta CDR3 regions from genomic DNA. On the authors' methods: Within the assay, amplification of reference gene primers was used to estimate how many nucleated cells each sample contained. Sequence reads were collapsed and filtered to measure the absolute abundance of every unique TCRbeta CDR3 rearrangement. Productive Simpson clonality was computed per sample as the square root of Simpson's diversity index over productive rearrangements. This immuneACCESS table, as held by TCRdb, lists in-frame sequences with V and J called but not all clones. Of the missing ones, under half trace to an unresolved V gene in checked studies; the others have no known cause. V and J calls plus clone size are reproduced from that table; the DNA served to infer D and trimming. Present in this sample are 100,000 or so clones, 70% to 85% of which were seen just once. In total, the top ten clones hold approximately 9.8% of the sample.

The collaborating institutions used their own protocols to collect whole blood in K2EDTA tubes. For TCRbeta analysis, collaborators shipped samples in one of three forms: frozen whole blood, isolated PBMCs, or DNA extracted from either of those sample types. Comment on this clone: Its specific antigen is unknown. No base quality values were provided; no much bigger clone lies one nucleotide off.

V and J lose 7 bases and 3 bases, and a span of 24 bases separates them. Sequences MNHEY (CDR1) and SMNVEV (CDR2) are obtained from the germline V gene (reference sequence). Its CDR3 holds 17 amino acids, cysteine through phenylalanine. The entry retains the CDR3 DNA only, 51 bases that are in frame from base 1. The rearrangement combines TRBV27 with TRBJ1-1; a tentative D match to TRBD1 spans 5 bases. The source of this sequence is a man in his sixties with active or convalescent COVID-19. Sequencing was carried out using peripheral blood. The DNA sequence reads TGTGCCAGCACCCAAATAGTGGCGGGGGTTAGGGACACTGAAGCTTTCTTT. It is translated as CASTQIVAGVRDTEAFF.